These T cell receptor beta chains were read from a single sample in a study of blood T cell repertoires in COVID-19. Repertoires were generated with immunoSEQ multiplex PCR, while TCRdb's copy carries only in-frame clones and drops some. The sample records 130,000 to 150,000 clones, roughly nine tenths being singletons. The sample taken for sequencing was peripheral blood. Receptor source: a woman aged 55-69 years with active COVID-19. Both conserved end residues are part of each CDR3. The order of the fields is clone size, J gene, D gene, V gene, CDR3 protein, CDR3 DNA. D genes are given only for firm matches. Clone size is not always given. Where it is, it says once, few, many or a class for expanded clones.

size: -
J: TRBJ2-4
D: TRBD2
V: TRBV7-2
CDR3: CASSLYSGRAKNIQYF
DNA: TGTGCCAGCAGCTTATATAGCGGGAGAGCCAAAAACATTCAGTACTTC

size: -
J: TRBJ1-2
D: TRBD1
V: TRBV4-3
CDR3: CASSDSGTALSGYTF
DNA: TGCGCCAGCTCCGACTCCGGGACAGCGCTCTCCGGCTACACCTTC

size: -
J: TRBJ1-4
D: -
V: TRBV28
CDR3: CASSLWYTATNEKLFF
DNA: TGTGCCAGCAGTTTATGGTACACCGCAACTAATGAAAAACTGTTTTTT

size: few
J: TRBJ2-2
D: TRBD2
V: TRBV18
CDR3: CASSTNPGGLTGELFF
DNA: TGTGCCAGCTCAACAAACCCGGGAGGGTTAACCGGGGAGCTGTTTTTT

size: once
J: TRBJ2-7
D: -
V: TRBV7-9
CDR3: CASSVSDRTYEQYF
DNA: TGTGCCAGCAGCGTCTCGGACAGAACCTACGAGCAGTACTTC

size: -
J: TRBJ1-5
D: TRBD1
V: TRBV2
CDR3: CASSGQGVSNQPQHF
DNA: TGTGCCAGCAGTGGACAGGGGGTTAGCAATCAGCCCCAGCATTTT

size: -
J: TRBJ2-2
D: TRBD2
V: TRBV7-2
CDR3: CASSSRLAAYTGELFF
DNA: TGTGCCAGCAGCTCAAGACTAGCGGCATACACCGGGGAGCTGTTTTTT

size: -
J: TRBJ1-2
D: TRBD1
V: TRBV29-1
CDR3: CSVVRTGGGYTF
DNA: TGCAGCGTTGTCAGGACAGGCGGTGGCTACACCTTC

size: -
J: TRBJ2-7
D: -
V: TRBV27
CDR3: CASSWVLAPTYEQYF
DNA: TGTGCCAGCAGCTGGGTGCTAGCGCCAACCTACGAGCAGTACTTC

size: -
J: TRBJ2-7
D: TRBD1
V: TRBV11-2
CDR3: CASRRQGAFYEQYF
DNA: TGTGCCAGCAGACGACAGGGAGCCTTCTACGAGCAGTACTTC

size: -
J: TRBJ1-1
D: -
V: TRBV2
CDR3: CASSREAVNTEAFF
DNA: TGTGCCAGCAGCCGGGAGGCGGTGAACACTGAAGCTTTCTTT

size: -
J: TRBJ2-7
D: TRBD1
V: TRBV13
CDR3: CASSPRQGHEQYF
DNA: TGTGCCAGCAGCCCGAGACAGGGCCACGAGCAGTACTTC

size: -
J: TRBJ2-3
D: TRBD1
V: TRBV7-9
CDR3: CASSPDRGKDTQYF
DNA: TGTGCCAGCAGCCCGGACAGGGGGAAGGATACGCAGTATTTT

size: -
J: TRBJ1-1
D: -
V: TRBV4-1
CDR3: CASSPIGVNTEAFF
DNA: TGCGCCAGCAGCCCGATCGGGGTGAACACTGAAGCTTTCTTT

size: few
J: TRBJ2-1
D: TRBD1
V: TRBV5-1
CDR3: CASSSQGANNEQFF
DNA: TGCGCCAGCAGCTCACAGGGGGCTAACAATGAGCAGTTCTTC

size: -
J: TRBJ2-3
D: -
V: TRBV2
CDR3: CASSADIVGGRVTDTQYF
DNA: TGTGCCAGCAGTGCTGACATCGTCGGGGGAAGGGTCACAGATACGCAGTATTTT

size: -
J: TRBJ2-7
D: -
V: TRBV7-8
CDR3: CASSLGRDISYEQYF
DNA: TGTGCCAGCAGCTTAGGCCGGGACATCTCCTACGAGCAGTACTTC

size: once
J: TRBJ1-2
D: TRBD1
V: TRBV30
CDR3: CAWSVNSDRALKYYGYTF
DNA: TGTGCCTGGAGTGTAAACTCGGACAGGGCTTTGAAGTACTATGGCTACACCTTC

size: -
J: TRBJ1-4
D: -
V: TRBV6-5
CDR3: CASSPTAATNEKLFF
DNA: TGTGCCAGCAGTCCCACAGCTGCAACTAATGAAAAACTGTTTTTT

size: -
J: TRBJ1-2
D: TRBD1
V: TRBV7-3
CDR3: CASSSGTGNGYTF
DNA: TGTGCCAGCAGCTCCGGGACAGGGAATGGCTACACCTTC

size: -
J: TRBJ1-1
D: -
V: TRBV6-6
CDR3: CASSYSQNTEAFF
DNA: TGTGCCAGCAGTTACAGCCAGAACACTGAAGCTTTCTTT

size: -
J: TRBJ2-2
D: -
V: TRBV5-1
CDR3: CASSSAEAGELFF
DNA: TGCGCCAGCAGCTCCGCGGAGGCCGGGGAGCTGTTTTTT

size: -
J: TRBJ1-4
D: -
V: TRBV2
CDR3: CASSAGSTGEKLFF
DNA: TGTGCCAGCAGTGCTGGGTCGACTGGTGAAAAACTGTTTTTT

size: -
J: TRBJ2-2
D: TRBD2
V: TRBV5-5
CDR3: CASSLEGLATGELFF
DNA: TGTGCCAGCAGCTTGGAGGGACTAGCGACCGGGGAGCTGTTTTTT

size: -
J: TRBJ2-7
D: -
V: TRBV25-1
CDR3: CASRQYYEQYF
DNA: TGTGCCAGCAGACAGTACTACGAGCAGTACTTC

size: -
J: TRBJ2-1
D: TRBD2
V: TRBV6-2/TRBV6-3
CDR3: CASSGLAGTYNEQFF
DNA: TGTGCCAGCAGTGGACTAGCGGGGACCTACAATGAGCAGTTCTTC

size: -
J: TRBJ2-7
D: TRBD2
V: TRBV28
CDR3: CASSVPGLASHEQYF
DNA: TGTGCCAGCAGTGTACCGGGACTAGCTTCCCACGAGCAGTACTTC

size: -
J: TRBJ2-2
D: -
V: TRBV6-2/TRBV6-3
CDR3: CASSYPPDRRSNTGELFF
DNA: TGTGCCAGCAGTTACCCGCCTGACAGGAGATCGAACACCGGGGAGCTGTTTTTT

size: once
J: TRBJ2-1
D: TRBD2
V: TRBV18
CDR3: CASSPRLAGGQDEQFF
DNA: TGTGCCAGCTCACCCCGACTAGCGGGAGGGCAGGATGAGCAGTTCTTC

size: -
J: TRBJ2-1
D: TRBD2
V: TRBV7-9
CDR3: CASSRGTSTYNEQFF
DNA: TGTGCCAGCAGCCGAGGGACTAGCACCTACAATGAGCAGTTCTTC

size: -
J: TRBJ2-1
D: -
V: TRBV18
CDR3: CASSPSHSTYNEQFF
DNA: TGTGCCAGCTCACCATCCCACTCCACCTACAATGAGCAGTTCTTC

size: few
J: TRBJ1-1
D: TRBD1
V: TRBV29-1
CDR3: CSVGRDRVSEAFF
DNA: TGCAGCGTCGGCCGGGACAGGGTTTCTGAAGCTTTCTTT